This note documents a single TCR beta chain sequence. Its antigen remains unknown. CDR1 and CDR2 (germline): LNHDA, SQIVND (reference sequence). This CDR3 has 15 residues. V was cut by 9 bases and J by 5 bases, with 22 bases left in between. This record belongs to a study of vaccination and CD4 T cells after COVID-19. About the research overall: The cells in question were stimulated using overlapping spike peptides derived from SARS-CoV-2, HCoV-NL63, HCoV-OC43 and HCoV-229E. Each control was exposed to a CEFX pool, an HIV-1 Nef pool, or no peptide at all.

Treatment meaning: roughly 10-day PBMC culture with coronavirus spike peptide pools or control peptides (ViraFEST assay). The Oncomine TCR Beta short-read assay sequenced DNA from cultured CD4+ T cells. TCRdb reanalysed the PCR reads using MiXCR and keeps one entry per CDR3 protein. This sample has around 14,000 distinct CDR3 sequences, with approximately 53% found just once. Sample: CD4+ T cells from blood, cultured in vitro. This receptor was identified in a human donor who had recovered from COVID-19. This chain links TRBV19 with TRBJ2-5; a possible D gene is TRBD1 (6 bases). CDR3 amino acids: CASRDRGQPEETQYF. Written as DNA, the CDR3 is TGTGCCAGCAGAGATCGTGGACAGCCGGAGGAGACCCAGTACTTC.